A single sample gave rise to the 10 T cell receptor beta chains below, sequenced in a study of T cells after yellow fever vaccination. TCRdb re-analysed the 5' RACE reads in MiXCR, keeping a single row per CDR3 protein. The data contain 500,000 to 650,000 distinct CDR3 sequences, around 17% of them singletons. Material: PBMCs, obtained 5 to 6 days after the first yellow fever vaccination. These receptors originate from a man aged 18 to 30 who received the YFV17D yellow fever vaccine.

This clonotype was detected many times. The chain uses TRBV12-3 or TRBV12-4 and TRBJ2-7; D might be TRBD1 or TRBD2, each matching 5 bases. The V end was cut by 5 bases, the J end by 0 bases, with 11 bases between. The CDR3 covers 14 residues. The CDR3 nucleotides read TGTGCCAGCAGTCCCGGGACGGTCTCCTACGAGCAGTACTTC. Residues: CASSPGTVSYEQYF.

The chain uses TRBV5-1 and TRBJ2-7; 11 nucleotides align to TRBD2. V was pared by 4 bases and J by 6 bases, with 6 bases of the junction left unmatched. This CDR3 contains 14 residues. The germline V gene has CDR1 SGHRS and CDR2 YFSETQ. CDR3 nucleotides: TGCGCCAGCAGCACCGTAGCGGGGGGGAGCGAGCAGTACTTC. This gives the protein CASSTVAGGSEQYF.

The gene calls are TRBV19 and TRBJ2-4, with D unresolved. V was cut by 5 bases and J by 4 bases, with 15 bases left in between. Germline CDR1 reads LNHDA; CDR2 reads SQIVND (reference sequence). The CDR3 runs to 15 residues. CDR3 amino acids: CASSSNQLPKNIQYF. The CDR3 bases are TGTGCCAGTAGTTCGAATCAATTGCCAAAAAACATTCAGTACTTC.

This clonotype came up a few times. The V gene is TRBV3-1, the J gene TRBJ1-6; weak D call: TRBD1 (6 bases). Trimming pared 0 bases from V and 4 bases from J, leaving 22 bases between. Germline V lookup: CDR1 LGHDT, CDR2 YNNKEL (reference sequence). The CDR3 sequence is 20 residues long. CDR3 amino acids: CASSQDPGDKTSFYNSPLHF. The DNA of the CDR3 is TGTGCCAGCAGCCAAGATCCCGGGGACAAGACATCGTTTTATAATTCACCCCTCCACTTT.

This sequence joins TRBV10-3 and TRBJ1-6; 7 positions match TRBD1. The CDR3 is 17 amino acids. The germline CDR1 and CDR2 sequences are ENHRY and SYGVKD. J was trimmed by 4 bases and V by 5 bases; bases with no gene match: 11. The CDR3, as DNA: TGTGCCATCAGTAAGGACAGGCTTTTACTTTATAATTCACCCCTCCACTTT. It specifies CAISKDRLLLYNSPLHF.

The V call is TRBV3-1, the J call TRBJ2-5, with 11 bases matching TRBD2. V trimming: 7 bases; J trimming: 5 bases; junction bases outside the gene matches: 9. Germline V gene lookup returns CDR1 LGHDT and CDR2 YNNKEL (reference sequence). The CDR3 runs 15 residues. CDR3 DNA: TGTGCCAGCATAACTAGCGGGGGAATTCGGGAGACCCAGTACTTC. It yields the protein CASITSGGIRETQYF.

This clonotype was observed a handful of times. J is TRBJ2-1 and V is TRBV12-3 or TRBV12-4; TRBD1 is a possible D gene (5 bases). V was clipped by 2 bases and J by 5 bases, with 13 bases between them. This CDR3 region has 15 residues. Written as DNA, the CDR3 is TGTGCCAGCAGTTTACAGGGCCCTCTTAACAATGAGCAGTTCTTC. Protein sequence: CASSLQGPLNNEQFF.

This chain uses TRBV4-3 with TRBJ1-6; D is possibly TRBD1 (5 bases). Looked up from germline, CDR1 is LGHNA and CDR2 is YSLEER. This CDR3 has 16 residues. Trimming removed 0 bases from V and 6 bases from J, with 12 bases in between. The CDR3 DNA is TGCGCCAGCAGCCAAGAGTGGGGGATTCTTAATTCACCCCTCCACTTT. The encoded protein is CASSQEWGILNSPLHF.

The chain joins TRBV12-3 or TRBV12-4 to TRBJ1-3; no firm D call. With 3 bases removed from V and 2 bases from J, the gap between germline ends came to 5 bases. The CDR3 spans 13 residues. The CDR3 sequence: CASSFFAGNTIYF. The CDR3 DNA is TGTGCCAGCAGTTTCTTCGCTGGAAACACCATATATTTT.

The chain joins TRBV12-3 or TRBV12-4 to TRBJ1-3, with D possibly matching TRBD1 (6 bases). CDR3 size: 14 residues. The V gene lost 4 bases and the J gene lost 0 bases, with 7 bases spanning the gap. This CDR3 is CASSWDISGNTIYF. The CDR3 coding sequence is TGTGCCAGCAGTTGGGACATCTCTGGAAACACCATATATTTT.